The next 5 T cell receptor beta chains were all read from a single sample in a study of Ad26.COV2.S vaccination and SARS-CoV-2 variants. The treatment: roughly 18 received Ad26.COV2.S at low or high dose, single or two shots; 5 received placebo; per-sample allocation not given. Sampling happened 63 days after the first vaccine or placebo injection. The protocol was immunoSEQ multiplex PCR, while the TCRdb copy is restricted to in-frame clones and leaves out a portion. The table records over 250,000 clones, about 89% of them present only once. Here the sequenced sample was peripheral blood, taken in a trial of Ad26.COV2.S vaccine versus placebo. These receptors all come from a person between 18 and 60 years old who received the Ad26.COV2.S COVID-19 vaccine or a placebo.

CDR3 sequence (DNA): TGTGCCAGCAGCTTCCGGGACAGCCTGGGGACTGAAGCTTTCTTT. It codes for CASSFRDSLGTEAFF. The chain couples TRBV5-4 to TRBJ1-1, with TRBD1 identical over 7 bases. Germline CDR1 and CDR2: SGHNT and YYREEE (reference sequence). The CDR3 spans 15 residues. V was pared by 2 bases and J by 5 bases, with 9 bases of the junction left unmatched. Drawing the rest from reference TRBV5-4 and TRBJ1-1, the complete variable domain is ETGVTQSPTHLIKTRGQQVTLRCSSQSGHNTVSWYQQALGQGPQFIFQYYREEENGRGNFPPRFSGLQFPNYSSELNVNALELDDSALYLCASSFRDSLGTEAFFGQGTRLTVV.

This chain uses TRBV11-2 with TRBJ2-7; possible D gene TRBD2, 5 bases. V lost 3 bases and J lost 2, with 11 bases in between. This CDR3 comprises 14 residues. CDR1 is SGHAT and CDR2 is FQNNGV in the germline V gene. In DNA, the CDR3 is TGTGCCAGCAGCTTGTCGAGGGAAGCCTACGAGCAGTACTTC. Amino acid sequence: CASSLSREAYEQYF.

CDR3 bases: TGTGCCAGCAGCTACGGGACTGACTCCTACAATGAGCAGTTCTTC. This encodes CASSYGTDSYNEQFF. The rearrangement uses TRBV2 and TRBJ2-1, with a tentative D call TRBD2 (6 bases). V was trimmed by 6 bases and J by 0 bases, leaving 12 bases between them. The germline V gene encodes CDR1 SNHLY and CDR2 FYNNEI. This CDR3 is built from 15 residues.

The J gene is TRBJ2-2, the V gene TRBV11-3, with no clear D. The CDR3 sequence is 12 residues long. Trimming removed 2 bases from V and 6 bases from J, with 4 bases in between. Germline CDR1 is SGHNT and CDR2 is YENEEA. The CDR3 region is CASSLTPGELFF. In DNA form, the CDR3 reads TGTGCCAGCAGCTTAACCCCCGGGGAGCTGTTTTTT.

The chain uses TRBV27 and TRBJ2-3; D remains unclear. Germline V lookup: CDR1 MNHEY, CDR2 SMNVEV (reference sequence). The CDR3 is 13 residues long. V dropped 11 bases and J dropped 2 bases, with 14 bases sitting between them. The CDR3 DNA is TGTGCCGCGGCAGGAAAGATCACAGATACGCAGTATTTT. Encoded protein: CAAAGKITDTQYF.